A selection of T cell receptor beta chains follows, all from one sample in a study of cytomegalovirus exposure and HLA in healthy donors. The data were produced by immunoSEQ multiplex PCR, yet TCRdb's version contains in-frame clones alone and is incomplete. The sample carries about 140,000 clones, almost 85% recorded once. Sequences were obtained from PBMCs. These receptors were taken from a woman aged 25-40 years in good health and CMV-seronegative. CDR3s include the opening cysteine and the closing phenylalanine or tryptophan. The D gene is left open where the match is weak. Size values are once, few and many counts, or a class for expanded clones, and some rows have none.

d_gene: -; v_gene: TRBV4-1; abundance: medium-sized; len: 15; j_gene: TRBJ1-5; CDR3aa: CASSQEDYGNQPQHF; CDR3nt: TGCGCCAGCAGCCAAGAAGACTACGGCAATCAGCCCCAGCATTTT
d_gene: TRBD1; v_gene: TRBV5-1; abundance: -; len: 16; j_gene: TRBJ1-3; CDR3aa: CASSSAGQTSGNTIYF; CDR3nt: TGCGCCAGCAGCTCGGCGGGACAGACCTCTGGAAACACCATATATTTT
d_gene: TRBD2; v_gene: TRBV7-2; abundance: -; len: 15; j_gene: TRBJ2-7; CDR3aa: CASSFSGGSSYEQYF; CDR3nt: TGTGCCAGCAGCTTCAGCGGGGGTAGCTCCTACGAGCAGTACTTC
d_gene: TRBD1; v_gene: TRBV2; abundance: few; len: 16; j_gene: TRBJ1-2; CDR3aa: CASSEARNRGLYGYTF; CDR3nt: TGTGCCAGCAGTGAAGCGCGGAACAGGGGGCTCTATGGCTACACCTTC
d_gene: -; v_gene: TRBV6-5; abundance: -; len: 15; j_gene: TRBJ1-3; CDR3aa: CATTRSAGSGNTIYF; CDR3nt: TGTGCCACCACACGAAGTGCGGGCTCTGGAAACACCATATATTTT
d_gene: -; v_gene: TRBV2; abundance: -; len: 14; j_gene: TRBJ2-7; CDR3aa: CASSLGLPSYEQYF; CDR3nt: TGTGCCAGCAGCCTGGGACTGCCCTCCTACGAGCAGTACTTC
d_gene: TRBD1; v_gene: TRBV18; abundance: -; len: 14; j_gene: TRBJ1-2; CDR3aa: CASSPSTGVDGYTF; CDR3nt: TGTGCCAGCTCACCATCTACAGGGGTGGATGGCTACACCTTC
d_gene: -; v_gene: TRBV5-1; abundance: -; len: 16; j_gene: TRBJ1-1; CDR3aa: CASSLSASPRGAEAFF; CDR3nt: TGCGCCAGCAGCTTGTCTGCTTCACCCCGGGGGGCTGAAGCTTTCTTT
d_gene: -; v_gene: TRBV6-5; abundance: -; len: 13; j_gene: TRBJ2-2; CDR3aa: CASIRTPTGELFF; CDR3nt: TGTGCCAGCATTAGAACTCCCACCGGGGAGCTGTTTTTT
d_gene: TRBD1; v_gene: TRBV18; abundance: -; len: 15; j_gene: TRBJ1-5; CDR3aa: CASQSGTGDNQPQHF; CDR3nt: TGTGCCAGCCAATCCGGGACAGGAGACAATCAGCCCCAGCATTTT
d_gene: -; v_gene: TRBV6-1; abundance: -; len: 13; j_gene: TRBJ2-3; CDR3aa: CASSAATSVAQYF; CDR3nt: TGTGCCAGCAGTGCGGCGACTAGTGTAGCGCAGTATTTT
d_gene: -; v_gene: TRBV27; abundance: -; len: 15; j_gene: TRBJ1-3; CDR3aa: CASSLKGPGGNTIYF; CDR3nt: TGTGCCAGCAGTTTAAAGGGCCCGGGGGGAAACACCATATATTTT
d_gene: -; v_gene: TRBV5-4; abundance: -; len: 15; j_gene: TRBJ2-3; CDR3aa: CASSLRDSRTDTQYF; CDR3nt: TGTGCCAGCAGCTTGCGAGACTCACGCACAGATACGCAGTATTTT
d_gene: TRBD2; v_gene: TRBV19; abundance: once; len: 16; j_gene: TRBJ2-1; CDR3aa: CASSPYSSGSYNEQFF; CDR3nt: TGTGCCAGTAGTCCCTACTCTAGCGGCTCCTACAATGAGCAGTTCTTC
d_gene: -; v_gene: TRBV5-6; abundance: -; len: 15; j_gene: TRBJ2-7; CDR3aa: CASSYGDRTSYEQYF; CDR3nt: TGTGCCAGCAGCTACGGTGACAGGACCTCCTACGAGCAGTACTTC